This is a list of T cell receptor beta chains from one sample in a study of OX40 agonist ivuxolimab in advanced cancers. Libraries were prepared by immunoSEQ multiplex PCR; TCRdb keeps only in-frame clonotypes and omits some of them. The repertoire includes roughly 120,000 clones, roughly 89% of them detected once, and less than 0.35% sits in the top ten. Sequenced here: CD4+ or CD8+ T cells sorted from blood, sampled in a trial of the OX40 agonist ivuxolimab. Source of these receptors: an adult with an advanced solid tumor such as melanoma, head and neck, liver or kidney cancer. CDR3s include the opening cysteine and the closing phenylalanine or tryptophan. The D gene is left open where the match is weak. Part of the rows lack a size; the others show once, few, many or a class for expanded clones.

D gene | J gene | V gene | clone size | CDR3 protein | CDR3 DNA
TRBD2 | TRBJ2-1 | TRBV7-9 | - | CASSSAGGLPSRFF | TGTGCCAGCAGCTCCGCGGGGGGGCTTCCTTCTAGGTTCTTC
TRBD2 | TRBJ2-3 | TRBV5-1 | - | CASSLAPSGIPDTQYF | TGCGCCAGCAGCTTGGCCCCTAGCGGGATTCCAGATACGCAGTATTTT
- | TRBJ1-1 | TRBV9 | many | CASSVAGDTEAFF | TGTGCCAGCAGCGTAGCAGGGGATACTGAAGCTTTCTTT
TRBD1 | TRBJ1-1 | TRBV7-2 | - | CASSADRFYTEAFF | TGTGCCAGCAGCGCGGACAGGTTTTACACTGAAGCTTTCTTT
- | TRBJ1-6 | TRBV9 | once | CASSAGRPNSPLHF | TGTGCCAGCAGCGCGGGCCGGCCTAATTCACCCCTCCACTTT
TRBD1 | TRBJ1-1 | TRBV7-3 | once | CASSQGVNTEAFF | TGTGCCAGCTCCCAGGGGGTGAACACTGAAGCTTTCTTT
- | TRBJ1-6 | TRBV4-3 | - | CASANSYNSPLHF | TGCGCCAGCGCGAACTCCTATAATTCACCCCTCCACTTT
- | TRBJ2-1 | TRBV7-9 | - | CASQSFNIEQFF | TGTGCCAGCCAGAGTTTCAACATTGAGCAGTTCTTC
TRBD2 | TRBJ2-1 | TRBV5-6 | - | CASSGLTSGSGYEQFF | TGTGCCAGCAGCGGACTAACTAGCGGGAGTGGCTATGAGCAGTTCTTC
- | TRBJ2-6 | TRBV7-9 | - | CASSLGQGTSGANVLTF | TGTGCCAGCAGCTTAGGTCAGGGGACCTCTGGGGCCAACGTCCTGACTTTC
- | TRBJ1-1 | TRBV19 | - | CASSPRAGVTFF | TGTGCCAGTAGCCCCAGGGCCGGTGTAACTTTCTTT
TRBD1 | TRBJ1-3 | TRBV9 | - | CASSVAPMRTGSSGNTIYF | TGTGCCAGCAGCGTAGCTCCGATGAGGACAGGAAGCTCTGGAAACACCATATATTTT
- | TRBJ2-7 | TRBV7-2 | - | CASSFQLGLGYEQYF | TGTGCCAGCAGCTTCCAACTGGGACTGGGCTACGAGCAGTACTTC
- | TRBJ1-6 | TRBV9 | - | CASSRGSNSPLHF | TGTGCCAGCAGCCGAGGGTCGAATTCACCCCTCCACTTT
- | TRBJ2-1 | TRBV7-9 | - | CASSSGESEQFF | TGTGCCAGCAGCTCAGGGGAGAGTGAGCAGTTCTTC
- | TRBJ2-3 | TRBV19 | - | CASRAAATGTDTQYF | TGTGCCAGTAGGGCTGCCGCGACGGGCACAGATACGCAGTATTTT
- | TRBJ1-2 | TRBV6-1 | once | CASSQRHGDYGYTF | TGTGCCAGCAGCCAACGGCACGGAGACTATGGCTACACCTTC